Many counts were recorded for the clone carrying this T cell receptor (beta chain). Its antigen is unidentified. Lactation, pregnancy, other autoimmune disease or uncontrolled infection led to exclusion of patients. This CDR3 region has 15 residues. V was pared by 0 bases and J by 8 bases, with 13 bases between. From germline, CDR1 is KGHSH and CDR2 LQKENI. TCR beta CDR3 regions were amplified from RNA transcripts. The TCR CDR3 was amplified in a first-round RT-PCR using the HTBI primer set. MiXCR, run by TCRdb on the multiplex PCR reads, gives a single entry per CDR3 protein. The table includes nearly 600,000 distinct CDR3 sequences, approximately 15% detected once. The sample comes from a study of T cells in Graves' hyperthyroidism and ophthalmopathy. Study outcomes and limitations: Most clonotypes expanded in the thyroid (above 0.001) were also present in blood.

The clonotype was recovered from a woman younger than 30 with Graves' ophthalmopathy. The V call is TRBV18, the J call TRBJ2-2, with a weak D call TRBD2 (5 bases). The specimen sequenced was blood. In nucleotides, the CDR3 is TGTGCCAGCTCACCACCGATGGTCGGGAAGGGGGAGCTGTTTTTT. Its translation is CASSPPMVGKGELFF.